This record looks at one TCR beta chain sequence and its context. Genomic DNA from each subset was divided evenly over several immunoSEQ plates. The data were produced by immunoSEQ multiplex PCR, yet TCRdb's version contains in-frame clones alone and is incomplete. This sample has about 820,000 clones; around 92% occur once, and the top ten carry about 25%. The data were obtained in a study of shared clonotypes between healthy human individuals. Naive CD8 cells were CD45RO-negative, positively selected for CCR7, excluding terminally differentiated effector memory CD45RA+ cells. The V end was cut by 1 base, the J end by 2 bases, with 12 bases between. The CDR3 runs 15 residues. Germline CDR1 and CDR2: SGHVS and FNYEAQ.

Sequenced input: naive CD8+ T cells sorted from blood. This sequence joins TRBV7-6 and TRBJ2-7; a possible D gene is TRBD2 (5 bases). The sequence was obtained from a man in his thirties or forties in good health. Written as DNA, the CDR3 is TGTGCCAGCAGCTTAGAGGGAGTCGGAACCTACGAGCAGTACTTC. This sequence encodes CASSLEGVGTYEQYF. The whole variable domain, filled in from reference TRBV7-6 and TRBJ2-7, reads GAGVSQSPRYKVTKRGQDVALRCDPISGHVSLYWYRQALGQGPEFLTYFNYEAQQDKSGLPNDRFSAERPEGSISTLTIQRTEQRDSAMYRCASSLEGVGTYEQYFGPGTRLTVT.